The 24 T cell receptor beta chains below come from one sample, sequenced in a study of identical twins. TCRdb analysed the 5' RACE reads with MiXCR anew, one entry per CDR3 protein. Here the sample spans roughly 150,000 distinct CDR3 sequences, 3% to 4.5% being singletons. Sequencing input: memory T cells sorted from blood. The receptors were gathered from a man younger than 35 in good health.

This chain links TRBV6-4 with TRBJ2-5; 11 positions agree with TRBD2. V shed 5 bases, J shed 5 bases, and the junction held 7 bases outside the gene matches. Germline V lookup: CDR1 MRHNA, CDR2 SNTAGT. This CDR3 contains 15 residues. CDR3 DNA: TGTGCCAGCAGTCAGATAGCGGGAGGGTCGGAGACCCAGTACTTC. Translating it yields CASSQIAGGSETQYF.

This clonotype has at least ten counts. This chain joins TRBV27 and TRBJ2-1, with TRBD2 matching over 8 bases. Per germline, CDR1 MNHEY and CDR2 SMNVEV (reference sequence). The J segment lost 0 bases and the V segment lost 5 bases, leaving 6 bases of the junction unmatched. The CDR3 sequence is 16 residues long. CDR3 residues: CASSILLAGSYNEQFF. The CDR3, as DNA: TGTGCCAGCAGTATACTCCTAGCGGGCTCCTACAATGAGCAGTTCTTC.

This clonotype occurred many times. This sequence joins TRBV6-2 or TRBV6-3 and TRBJ2-2; D is perhaps TRBD1 (6 bases). V was shortened by 6 bases and J by 5 bases, with 16 bases between the two germline ends. Germline CDR1 MNHEY, CDR2 SVGEGT. The CDR3 is 15 residues long. The CDR3, as DNA: TGTGCCAGCAGGGTCCGAGACAGGATAACCGGGGAGCTGTTTTTT. Amino acids: CASRVRDRITGELFF.

This clonotype was counted many times. This chain uses TRBV9 with TRBJ2-3; TRBD1 or TRBD2 may be the D gene (5 bases each). Between the trimmed V and J ends, which lost 4 bases and 0 bases, there was a span of 30 bases. The CDR3 runs to 21 residues. Looked up from germline, CDR1 is SGDLS and CDR2 is YYNGEE. Written as DNA, the CDR3 is TGTGCCAGCAGCCATTTCCCCACCGGGGCTAGCCAAGATTCTAGCACAGATACGCAGTATTTT. Its translation is CASSHFPTGASQDSSTDTQYF.

There are many counts of this clonotype. The J gene is TRBJ1-4, the V gene TRBV7-9, with D perhaps matching TRBD1 (5 bases). This CDR3 comprises 15 residues. Trimming removed 0 bases from V and 7 bases from J, with 12 bases in between. From germline, CDR1 is SEHNR and CDR2 FQNEAQ (reference sequence). CDR3 DNA sequence: TGTGCCAGCAGCTTAGCCTCAGGGAGTTTTGAAAAACTGTTTTTT. The encoded protein is CASSLASGSFEKLFF.

This clonotype was recorded many times. The V gene is TRBV20-1, the J gene TRBJ1-1, with D possibly being TRBD1 (6 bases). The V and J ends lost 2 bases and 1 base respectively, with 17 bases between them. The CDR3 has 16 amino acids. The germline V gene has CDR1 DFQATT and CDR2 SNEGSKA (reference sequence). The CDR3 DNA is TGCAGTGCTAGACCTGACAGGAGAGGGTGGAACACTGAAGCTTTCTTT. Translation: CSARPDRRGWNTEAFF.

This clonotype was observed at least ten times. This rearrangement joins TRBV20-1 to TRBJ2-4, with a weak D call TRBD1 (5 bases). Trimming cost V 1 base and J 2 bases, with 12 bases left between them. The CDR3 has 15 amino acids. Germline lookup yields CDR1 DFQATT and CDR2 SNEGSKA (reference sequence). The CDR3 sequence is CSARGTQGTKNIQYF. The CDR3 DNA is TGCAGTGCTAGAGGAACCCAGGGCACCAAAAACATTCAGTACTTC.

The table lists this clonotype with many counts. The chain has TRBV12-3 or TRBV12-4 and TRBJ2-3, with 14 nucleotides matching TRBD2. J gave up 0 bases and V 8 bases, and 4 bases lay outside the gene matches. This CDR3 is 16 amino acids long. CDR3 nucleotide sequence: TGTGCCAGCCGGACTAGCGGGAGGCCGAGCACAGATACGCAGTATTTT. Protein: CASRTSGRPSTDTQYF.

This clonotype was recorded many times. This chain links TRBV4-2 with TRBJ2-7, with D possibly being TRBD1 (6 bases). Germline CDR1 reads LGHNA; CDR2 reads YNFKEQ. The V gene lost 3 bases and the J gene lost 6 bases, with 9 bases spanning the gap. This CDR3 is built from 12 residues. CDR3 protein: CASSQDSLEQYF. CDR3 sequence (DNA): TGTGCCAGCAGCCAGGACAGCCTCGAGCAGTACTTC.

This clonotype appeared many times. This chain uses TRBV20-1 with TRBJ2-1, with D possibly matching TRBD2 (6 bases). Germline values: CDR1 DFQATT, CDR2 SNEGSKA (reference sequence). Trimming took off 5 bases at V and 7 bases at J, with 18 bases between the two ends. This CDR3 is built from 14 residues. The CDR3 bases are TGCAGTGCTCTCGTCCGGACGGGGGATAATGAGCAGTTCTTC. This encodes CSALVRTGDNEQFF.

This clonotype was detected ten times or more. V is TRBV11-2 and J is TRBJ2-1; D ambiguous. From germline, CDR1 is SGHAT and CDR2 FQNNGV. The CDR3 is 15 amino acids. Trimming removed 0 bases from V and 8 bases from J, with 14 bases in between. The CDR3 reads CASSLDGSSFDEQFF. The CDR3 DNA follows: TGTGCCAGCAGCTTAGATGGGTCTAGTTTCGATGAGCAGTTCTTC.

In its sample, this clonotype was seen many times. This chain links TRBV10-3 with TRBJ2-3; D is unresolved. The CDR3 covers 11 residues. In germline, CDR1 is ENHRY, CDR2 SYGVKD. V lost 7 bases to trimming and J lost 6 bases, with 8 bases between them. CDR3 sequence reads: CAIKGWDTQYF. The CDR3, as DNA: TGTGCCATCAAGGGCTGGGATACGCAGTATTTT.

This clonotype appeared many times. This chain uses TRBV20-1 with TRBJ1-5; D is undetermined. Germline assignment: CDR1 DFQATT and CDR2 SNEGSKA (reference sequence). Trimming took off 0 bases at V and 4 bases at J, with 7 bases between the two ends. The CDR3 extends over 13 amino acids. The CDR3 here is CSARERVNQPQHF. CDR3 bases: TGCAGTGCTAGAGAACGAGTAAATCAGCCCCAGCATTTT.

This clonotype was seen at least ten times. The J gene is TRBJ2-3, the V gene TRBV9; TRBD1 matches at 10 bases. Germline CDR1 SGDLS, CDR2 YYNGEE. V lost 6 bases and J lost 6; bases outside the gene matches: 10. This CDR3 has 15 residues. For the CDR3, the DNA is TGTGCCAGCACTCGTGGGGACAGGGGAAGGGATACGCAGTATTTT. It yields the protein CASTRGDRGRDTQYF. Full variable domain (rest looked up from reference TRBV9 and TRBJ2-3): DSGVTQTPKHLITATGQRVTLRCSPRSGDLSVYWYQQSLDQGLQFLIQYYNGEERAKGNILERFSAQQFPDLHSELNLSSLELGDSALYFCASTRGDRGRDTQYFGPGTRLTVL.

This clonotype was found many times. The chain carries TRBV6-1 and TRBJ1-5; D is possibly TRBD1 (6 bases). CDR3 size: 13 residues. Trimming removed 6 bases at V and 3 bases at J, with 9 bases between. Germline loops: CDR1 MNHNS, CDR2 SASEGT. The CDR3 nucleotides read TGTGCCAGCAGGAGACAGGTCAATCAGCCCCAGCATTTT. As protein: CASRRQVNQPQHF.

This clonotype appeared many times. The rearrangement uses TRBV18 and TRBJ2-2, with D maybe TRBD2 (6 bases). The CDR3 length is 17 residues. Germline CDR1 reads KGHSH; CDR2 reads LQKENI. V lost 1 base to trimming and J lost 2 bases, with 14 bases between them. This CDR3 is CASSPLSTGVNTGELFF. For the CDR3, the DNA is TGTGCCAGCTCACCACTGTCAACGGGGGTCAACACCGGGGAGCTGTTTTTT. Together with reference TRBV18 and TRBJ2-2, the CDR3 gives the full variable domain: NAGVMQNPRHLVRRRGQEARLRCSPMKGHSHVYWYRQLPEEGLKFMVYLQKENIIDESGMPKERFSAEFPKEGPSILRIQQVVRGDSAAYFCASSPLSTGVNTGELFFGEGSRLTVL.

In its sample, this clonotype was seen many times. In DNA form, the CDR3 reads TGCAGCGTCCAGGGAGAATCCGGCGAGCAGTACGTC. Protein: CSVQGESGEQYV. This chain uses TRBV29-1 with TRBJ2-7, with D perhaps matching TRBD1 or TRBD2 (5 bases each). The CDR3 runs 12 residues. Germline V CDR1 and CDR2: SQVTM, ANQGSEA. V was pared by 6 bases and J by 6 bases, with 15 bases between.

This clonotype has ten or more counts. This sequence joins TRBV7-6 and TRBJ2-1; the match to TRBD2 covers 14 bases. CDR1 and CDR2 from the germline V gene are SGHVS and FNYEAQ. Trimming took 1 base from V and 5 from J; bases not matched to a gene: 4. This CDR3 has 17 amino acids. The CDR3 nucleotides read TGTGCCAGCAGCTTAGTGGGGACTAGCGGGAGTAACAATGAGCAGTTCTTC. Translated, it gives CASSLVGTSGSNNEQFF.

This clonotype was picked up a small number of times. The rearrangement joins TRBV14 to TRBJ2-2; D is undetermined. The CDR3 totals 19 residues. The germline V and J ends were trimmed by 4 bases and 1 base, with 22 bases remaining between them. The germline V gene has CDR1 SGHDN and CDR2 FVKESK. CDR3 bases: TGTGCCAGCAGCCGAAACTTTCGGTTAGAACTGGGGAACACCGGGGAGCTGTTTTTT. Protein product: CASSRNFRLELGNTGELFF.

This clonotype was seen many times. The chain is built from TRBV5-1 and TRBJ1-1; a possible D gene is TRBD1 (6 bases). The CDR3 is made up of 13 amino acids. V dropped 3 bases and J dropped 5 bases, with 11 bases sitting between them. Germline CDR1 SGHRS, CDR2 YFSETQ. The CDR3 region is CASSYKGETEAFF. The DNA for the CDR3 is TGCGCCAGCAGCTACAAGGGGGAAACTGAAGCTTTCTTT.

This clonotype occurred many times. The chain employs TRBV10-3 and TRBJ2-1; 7 bases align to TRBD2. Germline assignment: CDR1 ENHRY and CDR2 SYGVKD. The CDR3 is made up of 15 amino acids. V dropped 8 bases and J dropped 1; count of bases not matched to a gene: 8. CDR3 region: CAIGGTNPSYNEQFF. DNA for the CDR3: TGTGCCATCGGCGGGACTAATCCATCCTACAATGAGCAGTTCTTC.

The sample holds many counts of this clonotype. This chain connects TRBV12-3 or TRBV12-4 to TRBJ2-3; no clear D. Trimming cost V 5 bases and J 4 bases, with 7 bases left between them. This CDR3 spans 12 amino acids. The CDR3, as DNA: TGTGCCAGCAGTAACATACCAGATACGCAGTATTTT. This codes for CASSNIPDTQYF.

With regard to this clonotype: A much larger clonotype is one base distant, so this may be a read error. The rearrangement uses TRBV4-2 and TRBJ2-1; D remains unclear. The CDR3 covers 12 residues. Germline V gene sequence: CDR1 LGHNA, CDR2 YNFKEQ. CDR3 protein: CASGQGQNEQFF. CDR3 in DNA: TGTGCCAGCGGCCAAGGCCAAAATGAGCAGTTCTTC.

The V and J genes are TRBV6-1 and TRBJ1-6; no firm D call. The CDR3 is made up of 16 amino acids. Germline CDR1 MNHNS, CDR2 SASEGT. Trimming removed 5 bases at V and 0 bases at J, with 11 bases between. CDR3 in DNA: TGTGCCAGCAGTCCTGACAAACGCTCCTATAATTCACCCCTCCACTTT. Translation gives CASSPDKRSYNSPLHF.